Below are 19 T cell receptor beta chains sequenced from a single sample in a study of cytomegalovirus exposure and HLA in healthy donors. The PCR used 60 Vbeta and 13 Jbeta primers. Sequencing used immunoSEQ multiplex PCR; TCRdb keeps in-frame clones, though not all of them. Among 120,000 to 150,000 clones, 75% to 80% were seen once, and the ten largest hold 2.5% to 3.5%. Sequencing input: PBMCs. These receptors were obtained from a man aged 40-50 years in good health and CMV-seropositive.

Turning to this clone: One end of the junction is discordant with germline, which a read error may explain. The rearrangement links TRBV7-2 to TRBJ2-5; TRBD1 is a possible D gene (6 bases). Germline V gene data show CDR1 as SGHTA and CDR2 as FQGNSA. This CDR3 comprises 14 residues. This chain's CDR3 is CATSPRQGIETQYF. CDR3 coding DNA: TGTGCCACCAGCCCGAGGCAGGGGATAGAGACCCAGTACTTC.

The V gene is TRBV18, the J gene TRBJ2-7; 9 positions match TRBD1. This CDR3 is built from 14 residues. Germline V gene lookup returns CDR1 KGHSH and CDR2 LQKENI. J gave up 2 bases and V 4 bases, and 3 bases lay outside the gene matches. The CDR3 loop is CASSLTGGPYEQYF. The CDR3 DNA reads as TGTGCCAGCTCACTGACAGGGGGTCCCTACGAGCAGTACTTC.

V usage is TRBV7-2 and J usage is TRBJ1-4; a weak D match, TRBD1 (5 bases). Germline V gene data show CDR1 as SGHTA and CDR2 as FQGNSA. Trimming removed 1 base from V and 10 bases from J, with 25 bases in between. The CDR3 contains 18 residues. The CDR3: CASSLGVVGRRSVGKLFF. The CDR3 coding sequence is TGTGCCAGCAGCTTAGGGGTTGTGGGGCGCCGGTCGGTCGGAAAACTGTTTTTT.

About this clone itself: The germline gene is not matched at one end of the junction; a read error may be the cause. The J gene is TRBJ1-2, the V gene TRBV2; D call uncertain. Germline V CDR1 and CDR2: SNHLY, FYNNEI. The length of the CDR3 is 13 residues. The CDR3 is CASSEEINYGYTF. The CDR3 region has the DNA TGTGCCAGCAGTGAAGAAATCAACTACGGCTACACCTTC.

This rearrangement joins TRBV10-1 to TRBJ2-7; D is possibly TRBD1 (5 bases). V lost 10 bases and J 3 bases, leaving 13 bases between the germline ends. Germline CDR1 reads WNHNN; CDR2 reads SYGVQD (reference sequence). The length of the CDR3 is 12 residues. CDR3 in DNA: TGCGCCACAGGGTTCCACTTCTACGAGCAGTACTTC. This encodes CATGFHFYEQYF.

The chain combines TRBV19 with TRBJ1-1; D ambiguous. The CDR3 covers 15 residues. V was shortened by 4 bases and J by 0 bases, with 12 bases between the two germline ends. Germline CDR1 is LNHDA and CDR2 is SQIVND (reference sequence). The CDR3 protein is CASSNLQNLNTEAFF. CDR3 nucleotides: TGTGCCAGTAGTAATCTCCAGAATCTGAACACTGAAGCTTTCTTT.

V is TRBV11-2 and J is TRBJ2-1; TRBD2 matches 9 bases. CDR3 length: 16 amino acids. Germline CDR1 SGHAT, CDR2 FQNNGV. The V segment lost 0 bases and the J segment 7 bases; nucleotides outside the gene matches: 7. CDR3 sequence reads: CASSLDPAGGGNEQFF. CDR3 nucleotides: TGTGCCAGCAGCTTAGACCCAGCGGGAGGCGGAAATGAGCAGTTCTTC.

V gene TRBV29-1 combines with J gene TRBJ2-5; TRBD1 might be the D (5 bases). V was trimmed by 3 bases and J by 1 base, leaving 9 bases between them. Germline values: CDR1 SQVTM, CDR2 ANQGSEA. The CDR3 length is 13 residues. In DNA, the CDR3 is TGCAGCGTTGACAGGGCCGCCCAAGAGACCCAGTACTTC. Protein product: CSVDRAAQETQYF.

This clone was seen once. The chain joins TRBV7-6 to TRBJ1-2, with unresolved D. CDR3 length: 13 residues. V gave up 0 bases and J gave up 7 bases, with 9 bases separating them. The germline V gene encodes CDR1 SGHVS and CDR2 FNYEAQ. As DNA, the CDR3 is TGTGCCAGCAGCTTAGCGCCAGGCTTTGGCTACACCTTC. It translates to CASSLAPGFGYTF.

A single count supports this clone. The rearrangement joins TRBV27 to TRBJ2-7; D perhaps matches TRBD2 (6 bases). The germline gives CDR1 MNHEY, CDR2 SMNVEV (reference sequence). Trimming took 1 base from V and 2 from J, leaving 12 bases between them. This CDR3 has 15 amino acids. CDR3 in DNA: TGTGCCAGCAGTTTATTCTTCGGGAGAACCTACGAGCAGTACTTC. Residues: CASSLFFGRTYEQYF.

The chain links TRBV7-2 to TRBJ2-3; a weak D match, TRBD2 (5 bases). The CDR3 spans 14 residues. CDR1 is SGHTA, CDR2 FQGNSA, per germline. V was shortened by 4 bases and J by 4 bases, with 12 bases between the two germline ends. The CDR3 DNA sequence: TGTGCCAGCAGCTACTCGAGGCGGGCAGATACGCAGTATTTT. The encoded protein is CASSYSRRADTQYF.

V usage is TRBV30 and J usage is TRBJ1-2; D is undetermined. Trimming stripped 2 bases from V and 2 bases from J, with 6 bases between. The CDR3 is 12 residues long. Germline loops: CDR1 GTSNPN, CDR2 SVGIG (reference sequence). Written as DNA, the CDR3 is TGTGCCTGGAGTATTTCAAACTATGGCTACACCTTC. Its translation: CAWSISNYGYTF.

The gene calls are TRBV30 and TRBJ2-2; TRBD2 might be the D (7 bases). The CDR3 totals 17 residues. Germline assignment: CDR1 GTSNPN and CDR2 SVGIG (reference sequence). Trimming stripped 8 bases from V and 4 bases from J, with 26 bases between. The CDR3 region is CAREKGVAGDATGELFF. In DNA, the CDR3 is TGTGCCCGGGAAAAGGGGGTGGCGGGAGATGCCACCGGGGAGCTGTTTTTT.

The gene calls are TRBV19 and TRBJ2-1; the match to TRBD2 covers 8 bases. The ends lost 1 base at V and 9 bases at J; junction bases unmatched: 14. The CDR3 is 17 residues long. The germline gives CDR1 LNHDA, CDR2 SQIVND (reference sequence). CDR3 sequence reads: CASSIGVAGTRAGEQFF. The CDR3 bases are TGTGCCAGTAGTATAGGAGTAGCGGGGACAAGGGCCGGTGAGCAGTTCTTC.

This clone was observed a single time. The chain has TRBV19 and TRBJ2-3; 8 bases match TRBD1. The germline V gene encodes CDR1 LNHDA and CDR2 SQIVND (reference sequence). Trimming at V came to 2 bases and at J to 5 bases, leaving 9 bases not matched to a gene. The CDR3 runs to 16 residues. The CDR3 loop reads CASSITRTGSRDTQYF. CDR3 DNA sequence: TGTGCCAGTAGTATAACCAGGACAGGGTCCAGAGATACGCAGTATTTT.

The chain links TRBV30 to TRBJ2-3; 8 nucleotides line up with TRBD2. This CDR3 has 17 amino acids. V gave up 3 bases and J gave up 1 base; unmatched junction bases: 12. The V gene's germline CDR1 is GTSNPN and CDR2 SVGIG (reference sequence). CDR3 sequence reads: CAWRRAGGMSGTDTQYF. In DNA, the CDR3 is TGTGCCTGGAGGCGGGCGGGAGGTATGTCGGGCACAGATACGCAGTATTTT.

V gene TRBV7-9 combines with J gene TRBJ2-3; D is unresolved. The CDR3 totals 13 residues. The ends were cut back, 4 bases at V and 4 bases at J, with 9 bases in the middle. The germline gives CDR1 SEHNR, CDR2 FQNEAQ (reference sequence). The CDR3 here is CASSSQVADTQYF. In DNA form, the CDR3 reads TGTGCCAGCAGCTCGCAGGTGGCAGATACGCAGTATTTT.

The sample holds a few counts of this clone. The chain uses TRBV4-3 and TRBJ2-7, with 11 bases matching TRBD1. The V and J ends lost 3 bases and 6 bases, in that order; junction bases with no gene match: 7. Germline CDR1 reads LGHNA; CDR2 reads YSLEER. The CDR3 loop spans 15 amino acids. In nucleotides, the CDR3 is TGCGCCAGCAGCCAGCCGGGACAGGGGGTCGGCGAGCAGTACTTC. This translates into CASSQPGQGVGEQYF.

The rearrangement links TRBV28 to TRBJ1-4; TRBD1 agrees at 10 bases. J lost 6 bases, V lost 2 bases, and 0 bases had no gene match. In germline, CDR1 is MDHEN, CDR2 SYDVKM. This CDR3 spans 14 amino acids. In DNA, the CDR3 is TGTGCCAGCAGTTTAGGACAGGGGGATGAAAAACTGTTTTTT. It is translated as CASSLGQGDEKLFF.